The TCR beta chain under discussion was sequenced for a study of CD8+ T cells in alopecia areata (dated by TCRdb to 2017 to 2018). As for the study more broadly: The treated patients took part in an open-label pilot trial in which moderate-to-severe alopecia areata was treated with oral tofacitinib at 5 to 10 mg twice daily. Tofacitinib was given for 6 to 18 months, followed by 6 months of follow-up off drug to assess delayed response and recurrence. To study T cell clonal expansion in alopecia areata, the researchers applied high-throughput TCRbeta sequencing to both the C3H/HeJ mouse model and human patients. Human TCRbeta sequencing covered scalp tissue and sorted CD4+ and CD8+ peripheral blood T cells from patchy and totalis/universalis alopecia areata patients and healthy controls. Patients on tofacitinib were biopsied at baseline and after 4 and 24 weeks of treatment, and several of the patients also had a later scalp biopsy. Scalp clonality was compared among normal scalp (n=4), patchy alopecia areata scalp (n=8), and alopecia totalis/universalis scalp (n=8). RNA was obtained with the PAXgene miRNA kit for fixed scalp, the miRNeasy kit for PBMCs, and the RNeasy kit for mouse skin. immunoSEQ multiplex PCR using 35 Vbeta forward primers and 13 Jbeta reverse primers was used to amplify TCRbeta CDR3 regions. What the work shows at the level of the full study, not this receptor alone: Lesional scalp, especially in alopecia totalis/universalis, showed higher clonality and more expanded CD8+ clones than normal scalp, suggesting antigenic drive. Scalp TCR repertoire analysis is complicated because resident alphabeta T cells in normal human skin are also sequenced, whereas mouse skin is dominated by gammadelta T cells. TCR sequences shared between patients were less clear than in mice, possibly partly because of HLA diversity in the patient population.

Libraries were constructed by the immunoSEQ multiplex PCR assay. RNA was extracted from all samples and reverse transcribed into cDNA, which served as template for TCR sequencing. SuperScript III was used to make first-strand cDNA, primed with a 2:1 mix of oligo-dT and random hexamers. A synthetic immune receptor repertoire was used to assess amplification bias, and residual bias was removed computationally. The source study handled its data this way. Raw reads were preprocessed for error removal, and CDR3 was defined according to IMGT conventions as running from the conserved cysteine to phenylalanine. Clonality was computed as 1 minus the Shannon entropy, with the entropy normalized by log2 of the number of productive unique TCRs. CD4 or CD8 identity of scalp clones was inferred by cross-referencing scalp TCRbeta sequences with sorted blood CD4 and CD8 repertoires. TCRdb took this table from immuneACCESS and kept in-frame rearrangements with V and J called. Such tables lack part of the clones; where checked against another copy, unresolved V genes explain under half of the gap, and the rest is unexplained. V and J calls and clone size come straight from that table; D and trimming were deduced from the DNA. This sample lists about 160,000 clones; over 80% were detected once. Of the sample, roughly 15% is held by the ten largest clones.

Trimming takes 1 base from V and 3 bases from J, and the germline ends sit 5 bases apart. CDR1 and CDR2 (MGHRA, YSYEKL) derive from the germline V gene. The CDR3 covers 13 residues, taking in both the cysteine and the phenylalanine. Just the 39-base CDR3 DNA is kept, in frame starting at base 1. The sample's time point label is to be understood as: baseline before oral tofacitinib. Lesional scalp punch biopsies and peripheral blood were collected from alopecia areata patients. PBMCs were isolated by density centrifugation and stained for CD3, CD4 and CD8, and CD4+ and CD8+ T cells were sorted on a FACSAria. The count of this clone is one. What antigen it recognizes has not been identified. No quality values exist for individual bases; no much larger clone is one base distant.

The chain couples TRBV4-1 to TRBJ2-3; no D gene is confidently identified. The specimen comprised CD8+ T cells sorted from blood, sampled at week 0. This sequence was found in a human donor with alopecia areata. The CDR3 reads as follows: CASSQVGTDTQYF. Read as DNA, the sequence is TGCGCCAGCAGCCAAGTGGGAACAGATACGCAGTATTTT.